This entry lists 20 T cell receptor beta chains sequenced from one sample in a study of blood T cell repertoires in COVID-19. Some clones are missing from TCRdb's copy, which holds only in-frame ones; the method was immunoSEQ multiplex PCR. In the table there are about 66,000 clones, around 80% of which are singletons. Material: peripheral blood. These receptors were collected from a human donor in a cohort sampled during active COVID-19.

The chain is built from TRBV24-1 and TRBJ2-1; 10 positions match TRBD1. CDR3 length: 15 amino acids. The germline V gene has CDR1 KGHDR and CDR2 SFDVKD. Trimming at V came to 4 bases and at J to 9 bases, leaving 8 bases not matched to a gene. CDR3 in amino acids: CATSDDRGRISEQFF. CDR3 DNA: TGTGCCACCAGTGACGACAGGGGGCGAATTAGTGAGCAGTTCTTC.

The chain couples TRBV7-9 to TRBJ2-7, with a possible D match to TRBD2 (5 bases). Looked up from germline, CDR1 is SEHNR and CDR2 is FQNEAQ (reference sequence). V was trimmed by 1 base and J by 4 bases, leaving 11 bases between them. The CDR3 length is 14 residues. The chain's CDR3 is CASSLGGSQYEQYF. CDR3 nucleotide sequence: TGTGCCAGCAGCTTAGGAGGGAGTCAGTACGAGCAGTACTTC.

The chain is built from TRBV11-2 and TRBJ1-6, with TRBD1 matching over 9 bases. Germline V gene lookup returns CDR1 SGHAT and CDR2 FQNNGV. CDR3 length: 16 residues. With V trimmed by 4 bases and J by 4 bases, 5 bases remained unmatched. The CDR3 reads CASSSFGTGYNSPLHF. The CDR3 DNA reads TGTGCCAGCAGCTCGTTTGGGACAGGGTATAATTCACCCCTCCACTTT.

V gene TRBV5-1 combines with J gene TRBJ1-1; D might be TRBD1 (6 bases). Germline V gives CDR1 SGHRS, CDR2 YFSETQ. The CDR3 is 13 amino acids. Trimming pared 0 bases from V and 6 bases from J, leaving 9 bases between. The CDR3 spells CASSLEAGAEAFF. The CDR3 DNA reads TGCGCCAGCAGCTTGGAGGCAGGGGCTGAAGCTTTCTTT.

The chain carries TRBV14 and TRBJ2-5; tentatively, D is TRBD2 (6 bases). Germline CDR1 is SGHDN and CDR2 is FVKESK. The CDR3 is made up of 19 amino acids. Trimming took 1 base from V and 0 from J, leaving 21 bases between them. CDR3 amino acids: CASSQVSPPGGTYQETQYF. CDR3 nucleotides: TGTGCCAGCAGCCAAGTTTCGCCCCCAGGCGGGACGTACCAAGAGACCCAGTACTTC. The full variable domain, its missing parts supplied by reference TRBV14 and TRBJ2-5, is EAGVTQFPSHSVIEKGQTVTLRCDPISGHDNLYWYRRVMGKEIKFLLHFVKESKQDESGMPNNRFLAERTGGTYSTLKVQPAELEDSGVYFCASSQVSPPGGTYQETQYFGPGTRLLVL.

The chain combines TRBV3-1 (or the pseudogene TRBV3-2) with TRBJ1-2; 9 bases agree with TRBD1. Germline values: CDR1 LGHDT, CDR2 YNNKEL (reference sequence). V gave up 4 bases and J gave up 5 bases; unmatched junction bases: 2. The CDR3 sequence is 13 residues long. DNA for the CDR3: TGTGCCAGCAGCCCTGGACAGGGGTATGGCTACACCTTC. It specifies CASSPGQGYGYTF.

This clone came up a few times. CDR3 in amino acids: CASSQETTETAFF. Here the CDR3 DNA reads TGTGCCAGCAGTCAAGAGACGACGGAGACAGCTTTCTTT. The chain carries TRBV2 and TRBJ1-1; D is ambiguous. With 5 bases removed from V and 10 bases from J, the gap between germline ends came to 17 bases. CDR3 size: 13 residues. Looked up from germline, CDR1 is SNHLY and CDR2 is FYNNEI.

Only a few counts were recorded for this clone. The rearrangement joins TRBV19 to TRBJ2-7; D remains unclear. With 4 bases removed from V and 4 bases from J, the gap between germline ends came to 11 bases. The CDR3 is made up of 13 amino acids. Germline values: CDR1 LNHDA, CDR2 SQIVND (reference sequence). The CDR3 spells CASSTQRAYEQYF. The CDR3 region has the DNA TGTGCCAGTAGTACTCAGCGAGCTTACGAGCAGTACTTC.

CDR3 sequence (DNA): TGTGCCAGCAGTTCCGGACAGGGGGCTGCCTACGAGCAGTACTTC. Its protein product is CASSSGQGAAYEQYF. V is TRBV6-6 and J is TRBJ2-7; 11 nucleotides match TRBD1. CDR1 and CDR2 from the germline V gene are MNHNY and SVGAGI (reference sequence). V lost 4 bases and J lost 2; bases outside the gene matches: 4. This CDR3 has 15 amino acids.

This sequence joins TRBV7-2 and TRBJ2-3; D gene uncertain. Germline CDR1 SGHTA, CDR2 FQGNSA. CDR3 length: 15 amino acids. V was shortened by 1 base and J by 3 bases, with 11 bases between the two germline ends. The CDR3 region has the DNA TGTGCCAGCAGCTTAGTGAATCCGCGAACAGATACGCAGTATTTT. The encoded protein is CASSLVNPRTDTQYF.

The rearrangement uses TRBV10-2 and TRBJ1-5; D uncertain. Germline values: CDR1 WSHSY, CDR2 SAAADI. The CDR3 runs to 14 residues. V lost 1 base to trimming and J lost 0 bases, with 4 bases between them. The CDR3: CASSELDSNQPQHF. CDR3 nucleotide sequence: TGCGCCAGCAGTGAGTTAGATAGCAATCAGCCCCAGCATTTT.

The table lists this clone with a count of one. The J gene is TRBJ2-3, the V gene TRBV11-2; 10 nucleotides align to TRBD2. Germline loops: CDR1 SGHAT, CDR2 FQNNGV. After removal of 1 base from V and 2 bases from J, the junction contained 9 bases not matched to a gene. The CDR3 consists of 18 residues. The CDR3 DNA reads TGTGCCAGCAGCTTAGTCTTGGCTAGCGGGAGTGTCACAGATACGCAGTATTTT. Translation gives CASSLVLASGSVTDTQYF.

The chain has TRBV7-9 and TRBJ2-1; D call uncertain. In germline, CDR1 is SEHNR, CDR2 FQNEAQ (reference sequence). The ends were cut back, 1 base at V and 6 bases at J, with 10 bases in the middle. The CDR3 runs to 14 residues. In DNA form, the CDR3 reads TGTGCCAGCAGCTTAGAGAGGTTTGGCAATGAGCAGTTCTTC. This codes for CASSLERFGNEQFF.

V and J are TRBV6-2 or TRBV6-3 and TRBJ2-5; tentative D call: TRBD1 (5 bases). Trimming left V 5 bases short and J 4 bases short, with 11 bases between. In germline, CDR1 is MNHEY, CDR2 SVGEGT. CDR3 length: 13 residues. DNA of the CDR3: TGTGCCAGCAGTAGACAGTCATCAGAGACCCAGTACTTC. Residues: CASSRQSSETQYF.

This clone has only one observation. V gene TRBV28 combines with J gene TRBJ2-7; D not certain. Trimming removed 6 bases from V and 4 bases from J, with 10 bases in between. The germline V gene has CDR1 MDHEN and CDR2 SYDVKM. The CDR3 spans 12 residues. CDR3 DNA sequence: TGTGCCAGCAGCCTCCTAGTTTACGAGCAGTACTTC. This translates into CASSLLVYEQYF.

This clone was seen a single time. The chain couples TRBV19 to TRBJ2-7; TRBD1 might be the D (6 bases). Germline-derived CDR1 and CDR2 are LNHDA and SQIVND (reference sequence). The CDR3 runs 14 residues. V dropped 4 bases and J dropped 2 bases, with 12 bases sitting between them. DNA of the CDR3: TGTGCCAGTAGTAGCCGACAGGAACCCTACGAGCAGTACTTC. As protein: CASSSRQEPYEQYF.

This clone was seen once. The V gene is TRBV4-3, the J gene TRBJ1-4; possible D gene TRBD1, 5 bases. CDR1 is LGHNA, CDR2 YSLEER, per germline. CDR3 length: 15 amino acids. Trimming shortened V by 1 base and J by 8 bases, and 14 bases separated the two germline ends. The CDR3 nucleotides read TGCGCCAGCAGCCAAGGTCCGGGGGGGAGGGAAAAACTGTTTTTT. As protein: CASSQGPGGREKLFF.

J is TRBJ2-7 and V is TRBV7-9; the match to TRBD2 covers 10 bases. This CDR3 region has 14 residues. Trimming cost V 5 bases and J 2 bases; bases outside gene matches: 3. Germline CDR1 SEHNR, CDR2 FQNEAQ (reference sequence). CDR3 protein: CASSPLAGAYEQYF. CDR3 DNA sequence: TGTGCCAGCAGCCCCCTAGCGGGGGCCTACGAGCAGTACTTC. The complete variable domain, with remaining parts taken from reference TRBV7-9 and TRBJ2-7, reads DTGVSQNPRHKITKRGQNVTFRCDPISEHNRLYWYRQTLGQGPEFLTYFQNEAQLEKSRLLSDRFSAERPKGSFSTLEIQRTEQGDSAMYLCASSPLAGAYEQYFGPGTRLTVT.

V and J are TRBV5-6 and TRBJ2-7; the match to TRBD1 covers 7 bases. This CDR3 comprises 13 residues. The junction had 9 bases not matched to a gene; V was cut back by 0 bases and J by 12 bases. Per the germline V gene, CDR1 is SGHDT and CDR2 is YYEEEE. The CDR3, as DNA: TGTGCCAGCAGCTTGGCCACAGGGGACAGTCCGTACTTC. Translating it yields CASSLATGDSPYF.

The chain employs TRBV30 and TRBJ2-3, with 9 bases aligning to TRBD1. Looked up from germline, CDR1 is GTSNPN and CDR2 is SVGIG (reference sequence). CDR3 length: 15 residues. J lost 4 bases, V lost 1 base, and 6 bases had no gene match. CDR3 loop: CAWSGRQGGADTQYF. In DNA form, the CDR3 reads TGTGCCTGGAGTGGACGACAGGGGGGGGCAGATACGCAGTATTTT.